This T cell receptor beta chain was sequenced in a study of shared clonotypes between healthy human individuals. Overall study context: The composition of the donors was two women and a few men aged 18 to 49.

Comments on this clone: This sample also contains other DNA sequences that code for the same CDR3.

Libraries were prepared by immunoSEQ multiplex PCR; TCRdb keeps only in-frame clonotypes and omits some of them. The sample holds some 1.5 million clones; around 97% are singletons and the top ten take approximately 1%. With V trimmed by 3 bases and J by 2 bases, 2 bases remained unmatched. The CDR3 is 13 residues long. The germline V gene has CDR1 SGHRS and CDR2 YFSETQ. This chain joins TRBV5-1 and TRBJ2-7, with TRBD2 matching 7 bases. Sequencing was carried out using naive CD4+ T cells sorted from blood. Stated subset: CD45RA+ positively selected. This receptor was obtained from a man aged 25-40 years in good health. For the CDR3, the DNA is TGCGCCAGCAGCTCCGGACTAGCCTACGAGCAGTACTTC. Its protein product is CASSSGLAYEQYF.